The T cell receptor (beta chain) described here comes from a study of blood T cell repertoires in COVID-19. It was during active infection that Seattle patients were enrolled and then longitudinally followed. This CDR3 has 15 amino acids. The V gene's germline CDR1 is KGHSH and CDR2 LQKENI. V lost 5 bases to trimming and J lost 8 bases, with 21 bases between them. Per the study methods: Reference gene primer amplification gave nucleated cell count estimates. Data came from immunoSEQ multiplex PCR; TCRdb stores just in-frame clones and leaves some out. Clone size and V and J calls were adopted from that table, with D and trimming inferred from the DNA. In the table there are about 160,000 clones, 80% to 95% of which are singletons.

The receptor comes from a woman in her fifties or sixties with COVID-19, enrolled during active disease. J is TRBJ1-2 and V is TRBV18; possibly TRBD1 for D (6 bases). The material sequenced was peripheral blood. The CDR3, as DNA: TGTGCCAGCTCATCGGACCCTCAGGGGTTTGGCGGCTACACCTTC. Amino acids: CASSSDPQGFGGYTF. The variable domain in full, with the rest retrieved from reference TRBV18 and TRBJ1-2, is NAGVMQNPRHLVRRRGQEARLRCSPMKGHSHVYWYRQLPEEGLKFMVYLQKENIIDESGMPKERFSAEFPKEGPSILRIQQVVRGDSAAYFCASSSDPQGFGGYTFGSGTRLTVV.